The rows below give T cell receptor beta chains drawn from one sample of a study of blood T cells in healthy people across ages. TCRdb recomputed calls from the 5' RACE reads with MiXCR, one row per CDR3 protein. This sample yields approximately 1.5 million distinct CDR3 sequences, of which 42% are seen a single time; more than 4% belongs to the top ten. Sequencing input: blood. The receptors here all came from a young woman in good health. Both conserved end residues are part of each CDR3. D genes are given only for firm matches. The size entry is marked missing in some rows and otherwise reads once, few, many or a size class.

DNA: TGTGCCAGCAGCTTAGCATTGGCGGGGAGCACTGAAGCTTTCTTT
CDR3: CASSLALAGSTEAFF
D: -
size: -
J: TRBJ1-1
V: TRBV7-9

DNA: TGTGCCAGCAGCCACGGCCTGGTGGCTTACAATGAGCAGTTCTTC
CDR3: CASSHGLVAYNEQFF
D: -
size: many
J: TRBJ2-1
V: TRBV6-5

DNA: TGTGCCAGCAGCGAAGGGGAAGCCTACAATGAGCAGTTCTTC
CDR3: CASSEGEAYNEQFF
D: -
size: few
J: TRBJ2-1
V: TRBV11-3

DNA: TGTGCCAGCAGCTTAGTCGCCGCCCCTAACTATGGCTACACCTTC
CDR3: CASSLVAAPNYGYTF
D: -
size: once
J: TRBJ1-2
V: TRBV7-2

DNA: TGTGCCAGCTCACCAGCGGCGGGGGACACTGAAGCTTTCTTT
CDR3: CASSPAAGDTEAFF
D: -
size: -
J: TRBJ1-1
V: TRBV18

DNA: TGCAGTGCTAGAGTTCTGGGCCTGAACACTGAAGCTTTCTTT
CDR3: CSARVLGLNTEAFF
D: -
size: -
J: TRBJ1-1
V: TRBV20-1

DNA: TGTGCCAGCGCCATGAGCTCCTACAATGAGCAGTTCTTC
CDR3: CASAMSSYNEQFF
D: -
size: few
J: TRBJ2-1
V: TRBV27

DNA: TGCAGCGTTGGGAGGACAGACTATGGCTACATCTTC
CDR3: CSVGRTDYGYIF
D: -
size: -
J: TRBJ1-2
V: TRBV29-1

DNA: TGTGCCAGCAGCTCTAGACAGGTCCCCTACGAGCAGTACTTC
CDR3: CASSSRQVPYEQYF
D: -
size: few
J: TRBJ2-7
V: TRBV7-2

DNA: TGTGCCAGCAGCTTACTCGCGGTGAGCTCCTACGAGCAGTACTTC
CDR3: CASSLLAVSSYEQYF
D: -
size: -
J: TRBJ2-7
V: TRBV7-2

DNA: TGTGCCAGCAGTGGACAGGGGCACAGCAATGAGCAGTTCTTC
CDR3: CASSGQGHSNEQFF
D: TRBD1
size: -
J: TRBJ2-1
V: TRBV2

DNA: TGCGCCAGCAGCTTGGAGACGTGGAACACTGAAGCTTTCTTT
CDR3: CASSLETWNTEAFF
D: -
size: few
J: TRBJ1-1
V: TRBV5-1

DNA: TGTGTCAGCAAAAAGAGCGGAACTAACTATGGCTACACCTTC
CDR3: CVSKKSGTNYGYTF
D: -
size: once
J: TRBJ1-2
V: TRBV6-2/TRBV6-3

DNA: TGTGCCAGCAGCGTTGAGGACCGATACAATGGGCAGTTCTTC
CDR3: CASSVEDRYNGQFF
D: -
size: -
J: TRBJ2-1
V: TRBV9

DNA: TGTGCCAGCTCACCAGGTACTGGCAATGAGCAGTTCTTC
CDR3: CASSPGTGNEQFF
D: -
size: many
J: TRBJ2-1
V: TRBV18

DNA: TGTGCCAGTGAAGCGCTAGCGGGCACTCGCACAGATACGCAGTATTTT
CDR3: CASEALAGTRTDTQYF
D: TRBD2
size: -
J: TRBJ2-3
V: TRBV25-1

DNA: TGTGCCAGCAGTTACTCGAGGGTCGGGGCTAAGGGCTACACCTTC
CDR3: CASSYSRVGAKGYTF
D: -
size: -
J: TRBJ1-2
V: TRBV6-5

DNA: TGCAGTGCCAGGGGTCCCTTCCTTGACCAATCTAGCACAGATACGCAGTATTTT
CDR3: CSARGPFLDQSSTDTQYF
D: -
size: -
J: TRBJ2-3
V: TRBV20-1

DNA: TGTGCCAGCAGTTACGGGGTAGGGTTCGAACAGTACTTC
CDR3: CASSYGVGFEQYF
D: -
size: -
J: TRBJ2-7
V: TRBV28

DNA: TGTGCCAGCAGTTACTCCAGCACTAGCACAGATACGCAGTATTTT
CDR3: CASSYSSTSTDTQYF
D: -
size: -
J: TRBJ2-3
V: TRBV6-6

DNA: TGTGCCAGCAGTTTTTTAGCGGGACTCACCGGGGAGCTGTTTTTT
CDR3: CASSFLAGLTGELFF
D: TRBD2
size: -
J: TRBJ2-2
V: TRBV6-2/TRBV6-3

DNA: TGTGCCAGCAGTCAGACTAGCGGGCACTACGAGCAGTACTTC
CDR3: CASSQTSGHYEQYF
D: TRBD2
size: few
J: TRBJ2-7
V: TRBV12-3/TRBV12-4

DNA: TGTGCCTGGAGTGGCCCTAGCGGATACACAGATACGCAGTATTTT
CDR3: CAWSGPSGYTDTQYF
D: TRBD2
size: -
J: TRBJ2-3
V: TRBV30

DNA: TGCAGTGCGACACCCGGACAGGGGGATGGTGGCTACACCTTC
CDR3: CSATPGQGDGGYTF
D: TRBD1
size: -
J: TRBJ1-2
V: TRBV20-1

DNA: TGTGCCATCAGTGACCCTCGCGGGGGACAGGGAGAGCAGTACTTC
CDR3: CAISDPRGGQGEQYF
D: TRBD1
size: few
J: TRBJ2-7
V: TRBV10-3

DNA: TGCAGTGCGCCCCCGACAGGGCATAACTATGGCTACACCTTC
CDR3: CSAPPTGHNYGYTF
D: TRBD1
size: few
J: TRBJ1-2
V: TRBV20-1

DNA: TGTGCCAGCAGTCCCCGACAGGGTTGGTACGAGCAGTACTTC
CDR3: CASSPRQGWYEQYF
D: TRBD1
size: -
J: TRBJ2-7
V: TRBV6-5

DNA: TGTGCCAGCAGTCAACGACTAACCTCCTACAATGAGCAGTTCTTC
CDR3: CASSQRLTSYNEQFF
D: -
size: -
J: TRBJ2-1
V: TRBV6-2/TRBV6-3

DNA: TGTGCCAGCAGTATTGTCGGGCCTAATCAGCCCCAGCATTTT
CDR3: CASSIVGPNQPQHF
D: -
size: once
J: TRBJ1-5
V: TRBV12-3/TRBV12-4

DNA: TGTGCCAGCAGCTTAATTGCTCGGGAGACCCAGTACTTC
CDR3: CASSLIARETQYF
D: -
size: few
J: TRBJ2-5
V: TRBV7-3

DNA: TGCAGTGCTACGGGGCTACTAGCGGAGCATTACAATGAGCAGTTCTTC
CDR3: CSATGLLAEHYNEQFF
D: TRBD2
size: few
J: TRBJ2-1
V: TRBV20-1

DNA: TGTGCCAGCAGTGAATCTAGCGGGGGGTTTTCCAATGAGCAGTTCTTC
CDR3: CASSESSGGFSNEQFF
D: TRBD2
size: -
J: TRBJ2-1
V: TRBV25-1

DNA: TGTGCCAGCAGTTTATTAAAGACAGGGAAGGATCAGCCCCAGCATTTT
CDR3: CASSLLKTGKDQPQHF
D: TRBD1
size: -
J: TRBJ1-5
V: TRBV27

DNA: TGTGCCAGCAGCTGGGGGACAGGATCGACTGGGTATGGCTACACCTTC
CDR3: CASSWGTGSTGYGYTF
D: TRBD1
size: -
J: TRBJ1-2
V: TRBV13

DNA: TGTGCCATCAGTGATGCGGCTGCCCCAAACATTCAGTACTTC
CDR3: CAISDAAAPNIQYF
D: -
size: once
J: TRBJ2-4
V: TRBV10-3

DNA: TGTGCCAGCAGTTTACTTTCGCAGGGTTGGCAGTTCTTC
CDR3: CASSLLSQGWQFF
D: -
size: -
J: TRBJ2-1
V: TRBV12-3/TRBV12-4

DNA: TGTGCCAGCAGCTATGGACAGGTCAAAGATACGCAGTATTTT
CDR3: CASSYGQVKDTQYF
D: TRBD1
size: many
J: TRBJ2-3
V: TRBV6-5

DNA: TGTGCCAGCAGATCCGTACAGGGGGGCACCGGGGAGCTGTTTTTT
CDR3: CASRSVQGGTGELFF
D: TRBD1
size: -
J: TRBJ2-2
V: TRBV7-9

DNA: TGTGCCAGCAGTTCGGACAGGGGGCCCAACGAGCAGTACTTC
CDR3: CASSSDRGPNEQYF
D: TRBD1
size: few
J: TRBJ2-7
V: TRBV12-3/TRBV12-4

DNA: TGTGCCAGCAACGTTTGGGATAATGAAAAACTGTTTTTT
CDR3: CASNVWDNEKLFF
D: -
size: -
J: TRBJ1-4
V: TRBV9

DNA: TGTGCCAGCGTCAGGACACCCACTAGCACAGATACGCAGTATTTT
CDR3: CASVRTPTSTDTQYF
D: -
size: few
J: TRBJ2-3
V: TRBV2

DNA: TGTGCCAGCAGCCAACAGGCCGGAGGAAACATTCAGTACTTC
CDR3: CASSQQAGGNIQYF
D: -
size: many
J: TRBJ2-4
V: TRBV7-3

DNA: TGTGCCAGCAGCCCTGTCCCCCCAGGCACCGGGGAGCTGTTTTTT
CDR3: CASSPVPPGTGELFF
D: -
size: -
J: TRBJ2-2
V: TRBV3-1

DNA: TGTGCCAGCAGCGTGACGGGGGGTGGTTACAATGAGCAGTTCTTC
CDR3: CASSVTGGGYNEQFF
D: TRBD2
size: -
J: TRBJ2-1
V: TRBV5-5

DNA: TGTGCCAGCAGCCCCGGCACAGGGGGCTGGAGCTCCTACGAGCAGTACTTC
CDR3: CASSPGTGGWSSYEQYF
D: TRBD1
size: once
J: TRBJ2-7
V: TRBV12-3/TRBV12-4

DNA: TGCAGTGCTAGTTCCAGACGGGGCAATCAGCCCCAGCATTTT
CDR3: CSASSRRGNQPQHF
D: -
size: -
J: TRBJ1-5
V: TRBV20-1

DNA: TGTGCCAGCAGCTCCGGGACAGGGTTTCGCAATGAGCAGTACTTC
CDR3: CASSSGTGFRNEQYF
D: TRBD1
size: -
J: TRBJ2-7
V: TRBV11-2

DNA: TGCAGCGTTCAGGTAGGCGGCAGAAACTATGGCTACACCTTC
CDR3: CSVQVGGRNYGYTF
D: -
size: -
J: TRBJ1-2
V: TRBV29-1